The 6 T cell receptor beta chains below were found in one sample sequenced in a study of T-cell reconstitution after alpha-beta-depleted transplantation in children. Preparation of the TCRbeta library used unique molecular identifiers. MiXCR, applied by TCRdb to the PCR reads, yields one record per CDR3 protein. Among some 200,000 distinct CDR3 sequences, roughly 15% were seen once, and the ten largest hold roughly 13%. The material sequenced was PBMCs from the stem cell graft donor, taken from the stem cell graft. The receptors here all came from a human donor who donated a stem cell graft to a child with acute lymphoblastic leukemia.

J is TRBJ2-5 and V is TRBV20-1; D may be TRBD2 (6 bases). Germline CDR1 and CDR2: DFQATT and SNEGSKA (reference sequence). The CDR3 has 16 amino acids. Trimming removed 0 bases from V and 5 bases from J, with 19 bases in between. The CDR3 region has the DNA TGCAGTGCTAGAGATCGGGCTAGCGTAGGGCAGGAGACCCAGTACTTC. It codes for CSARDRASVGQETQYF.

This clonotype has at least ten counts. The DNA of the CDR3 is TGCGCCAGCAGTCCCTACTTTACGGACAGCTACGAGCAGTACTTC. Encoded protein: CASSPYFTDSYEQYF. The chain combines TRBV5-1 with TRBJ2-7, with D tentatively TRBD1 (6 bases). Trimming took 5 bases from V and 3 from J, leaving 18 bases between them. The CDR3 extends over 15 amino acids. From germline, CDR1 is SGHRS and CDR2 YFSETQ.

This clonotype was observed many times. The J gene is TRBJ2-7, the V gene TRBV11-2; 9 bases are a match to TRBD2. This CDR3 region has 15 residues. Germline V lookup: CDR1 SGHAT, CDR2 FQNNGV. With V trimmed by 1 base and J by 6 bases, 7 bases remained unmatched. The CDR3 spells CASSLVGGRASEQYF. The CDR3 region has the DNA TGTGCCAGCAGCTTAGTGGGCGGGAGGGCCTCCGAGCAGTACTTC.

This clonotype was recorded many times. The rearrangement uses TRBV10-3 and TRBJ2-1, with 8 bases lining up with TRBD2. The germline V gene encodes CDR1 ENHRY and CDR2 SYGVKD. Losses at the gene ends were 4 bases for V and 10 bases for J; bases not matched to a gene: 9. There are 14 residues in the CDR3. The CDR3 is CAISGRLAIGEQFF. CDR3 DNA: TGTGCCATCAGTGGGAGACTAGCGATAGGAGAGCAGTTCTTC.

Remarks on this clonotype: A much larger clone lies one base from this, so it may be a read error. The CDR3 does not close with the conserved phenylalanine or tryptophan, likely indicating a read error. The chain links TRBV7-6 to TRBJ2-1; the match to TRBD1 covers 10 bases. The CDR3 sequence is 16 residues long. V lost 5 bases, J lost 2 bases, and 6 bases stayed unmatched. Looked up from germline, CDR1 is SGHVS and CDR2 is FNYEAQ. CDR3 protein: CASSPKTGGAYNEQFL. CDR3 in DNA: TGTGCCAGCAGCCCTAAGACAGGGGGCGCCTACAATGAGCAGTTCTTG.

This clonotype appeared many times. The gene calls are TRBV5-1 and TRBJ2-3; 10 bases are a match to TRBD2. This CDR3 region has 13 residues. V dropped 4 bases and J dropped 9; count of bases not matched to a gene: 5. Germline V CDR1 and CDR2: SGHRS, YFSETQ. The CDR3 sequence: CASSASLAGTQYF. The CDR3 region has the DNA TGCGCCAGCAGCGCCTCACTAGCGGGAACGCAGTATTTT.